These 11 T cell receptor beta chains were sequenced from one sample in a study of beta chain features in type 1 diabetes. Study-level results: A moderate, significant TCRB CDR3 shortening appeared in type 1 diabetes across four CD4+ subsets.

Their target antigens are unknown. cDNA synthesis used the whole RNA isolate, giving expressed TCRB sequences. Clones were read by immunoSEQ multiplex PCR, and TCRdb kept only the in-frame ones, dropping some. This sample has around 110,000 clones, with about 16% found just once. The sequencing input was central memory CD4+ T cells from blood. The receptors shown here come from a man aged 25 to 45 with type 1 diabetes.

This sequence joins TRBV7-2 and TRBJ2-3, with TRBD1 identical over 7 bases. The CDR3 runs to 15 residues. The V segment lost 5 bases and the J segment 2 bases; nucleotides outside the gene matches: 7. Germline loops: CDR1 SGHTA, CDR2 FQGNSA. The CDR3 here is CASSQRGPSTDTQYF. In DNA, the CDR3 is TGTGCCAGCAGCCAAAGGGGGCCATCCACAGATACGCAGTATTTT.

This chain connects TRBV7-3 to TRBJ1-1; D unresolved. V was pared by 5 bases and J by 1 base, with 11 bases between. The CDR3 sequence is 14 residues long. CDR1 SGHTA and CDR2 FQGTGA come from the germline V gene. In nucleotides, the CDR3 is TGTGCCAGCAGCCCCGGAACTGAGAACACTGAAGCTTTCTTT. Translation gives CASSPGTENTEAFF.

The CDR3 coding sequence is TGTGCCAGCAGGTCGACAGGGGGAGACTATGGCTACACCTTC. Protein: CASRSTGGDYGYTF. J is TRBJ1-2 and V is TRBV6-5; 9 nucleotides agree with TRBD1. After removal of 6 bases from V and 3 bases from J, the junction contained 5 bases not matched to a gene. Germline V gives CDR1 MNHEY, CDR2 SVGAGI. The CDR3 length is 14 residues.

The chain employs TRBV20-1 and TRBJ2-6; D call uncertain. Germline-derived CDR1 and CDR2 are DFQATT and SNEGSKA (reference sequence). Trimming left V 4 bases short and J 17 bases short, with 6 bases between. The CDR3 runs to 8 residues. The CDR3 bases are TGCAGTGCTACCGACTTGACTTTC. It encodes CSATDLTF.

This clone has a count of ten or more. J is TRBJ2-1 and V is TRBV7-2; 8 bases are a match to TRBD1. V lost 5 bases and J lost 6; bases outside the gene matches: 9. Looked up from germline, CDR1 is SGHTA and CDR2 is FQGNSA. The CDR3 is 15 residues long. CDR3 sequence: CASSTAGTGINEQFF. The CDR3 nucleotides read TGTGCCAGCAGCACCGCCGGGACAGGTATCAATGAGCAGTTCTTC.

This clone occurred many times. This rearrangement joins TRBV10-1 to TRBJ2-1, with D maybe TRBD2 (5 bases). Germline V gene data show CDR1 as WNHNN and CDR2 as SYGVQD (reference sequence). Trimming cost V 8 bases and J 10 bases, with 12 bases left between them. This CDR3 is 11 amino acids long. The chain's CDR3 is CASHPGYEQFF. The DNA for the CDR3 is TGCGCCAGCCATCCGGGATACGAGCAGTTCTTC.

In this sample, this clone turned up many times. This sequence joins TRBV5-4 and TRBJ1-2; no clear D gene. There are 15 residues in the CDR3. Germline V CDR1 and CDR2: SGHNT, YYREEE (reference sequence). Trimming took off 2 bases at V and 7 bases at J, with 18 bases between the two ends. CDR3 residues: CASSFRRAPKGGYTF. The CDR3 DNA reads TGTGCCAGCAGCTTCAGAAGGGCCCCGAAGGGTGGCTACACCTTC.

CDR3 bases: TGTGCCAGCAGCACTAGCGGGGGGTCGGGGGAGACCCAGTACTTC. It codes for CASSTSGGSGETQYF. V is TRBV7-2 and J is TRBJ2-5; TRBD2 matches at 12 bases. The CDR3 runs to 15 residues. Germline loops: CDR1 SGHTA, CDR2 FQGNSA. With 5 bases clipped from V and 5 bases from J, the junction kept 6 bases outside the gene matches.

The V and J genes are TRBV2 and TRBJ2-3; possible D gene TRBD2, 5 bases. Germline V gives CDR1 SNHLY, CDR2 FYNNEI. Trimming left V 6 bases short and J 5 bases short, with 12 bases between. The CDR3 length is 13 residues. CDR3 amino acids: CASSKSGRDTQYF. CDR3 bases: TGTGCCAGCAGCAAAAGCGGCAGAGATACGCAGTATTTT.

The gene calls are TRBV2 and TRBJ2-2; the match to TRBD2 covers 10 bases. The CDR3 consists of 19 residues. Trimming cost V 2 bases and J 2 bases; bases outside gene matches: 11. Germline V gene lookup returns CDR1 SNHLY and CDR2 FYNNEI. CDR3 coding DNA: TGTGCCAGCAGTGAAATTCCGCTAGCGGGGGATCTAAACACCGGGGAGCTGTTTTTT. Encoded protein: CASSEIPLAGDLNTGELFF.

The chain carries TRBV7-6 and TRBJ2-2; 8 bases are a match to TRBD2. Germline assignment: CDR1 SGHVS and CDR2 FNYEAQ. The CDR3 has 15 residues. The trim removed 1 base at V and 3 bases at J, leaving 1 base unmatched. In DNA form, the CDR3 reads TGTGCCAGCAGCTTAGGGACTAGCTACACCGGGGAGCTGTTTTTT. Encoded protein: CASSLGTSYTGELFF.